A single sample is the source of the 22 T cell receptor beta chains below, sequenced in a study of T cell repertoires in cytomegalovirus infection. What these receptors recognize is not known. TCRdb re-called the reads through MiXCR, storing one row per CDR3 protein. Among 750,000 to 950,000 distinct CDR3 sequences, about 29% were seen once, and the ten largest hold roughly 13%. Source: cultured CD8+ T cells from PBMCs, taken from culture after CMV antigen stimulation. These receptors were obtained from a human donor in good health (CMV status not recorded). Some clones in this sample may be carry-over from other donors' samples.

The rearrangement links TRBV4-2 to TRBJ1-4, with D possibly TRBD1 on 5 matching bases. CDR1 is LGHNA and CDR2 is YNFKEQ in the germline V gene. CDR3 length: 16 amino acids. The germline V and J ends were trimmed by 0 bases and 4 bases, with 12 bases remaining between them. The CDR3 spells CASSQETGLLNEKLFF. In DNA, the CDR3 is TGTGCCAGCAGCCAAGAAACGGGACTTCTTAATGAAAAACTGTTTTTT.

V gene TRBV12-3 or TRBV12-4 combines with J gene TRBJ2-3; perhaps D is TRBD1 or TRBD2 (5 bases each). This CDR3 has 15 residues. V was pared by 3 bases and J by 6 bases, with 16 bases between. The DNA of the CDR3 is TGTGCCAGCAGTTTTCAGAGGGGCGTTTCGGATACGCAGTATTTT. It yields the protein CASSFQRGVSDTQYF.

V and J are TRBV7-9 and TRBJ2-6; D remains unclear. This CDR3 spans 17 amino acids. V lost 5 bases and J lost 0, with 14 bases in between. CDR1 SEHNR and CDR2 FQNEAQ come from the germline V gene (reference sequence). The CDR3 sequence is CASSPRDWDSGANVLTF. The CDR3 bases are TGTGCCAGCAGCCCTAGGGATTGGGACTCTGGGGCCAACGTCCTGACTTTC.

The sample holds a few counts of this clonotype. This rearrangement joins TRBV7-9 to TRBJ2-7, with D tentatively TRBD2 (6 bases). Trimming left V 8 bases short and J 2 bases short, with 16 bases between. This CDR3 has 14 amino acids. Looked up from germline, CDR1 is SEHNR and CDR2 is FQNEAQ (reference sequence). CDR3 loop: CASSHRDFAYEQYV. The CDR3 region has the DNA TGTGCCAGCTCGCACCGGGACTTCGCCTACGAGCAGTACGTC.

This clonotype was seen many times. This chain joins TRBV7-8 and TRBJ1-5; possibly TRBD1 for D (6 bases). Trimming shortened V by 0 bases and J by 9 bases, and 18 bases separated the two germline ends. Germline CDR1 is SGHVS and CDR2 is FQNEAQ. The CDR3 runs to 16 residues. CDR3 sequence (DNA): TGTGCCAGCAGCTTAGCGCGGGGGGCTGGCTTACGGCCCCAGCATTTT. It specifies CASSLARGAGLRPQHF. Drawing the rest from reference TRBV7-8 and TRBJ1-5, the complete variable domain is GAGVSQSPRYKVAKRGQDVALRCDPISGHVSLFWYQQALGQGPEFLTYFQNEAQLDKSGLPSDRFFAERPEGSVSTLKIQRTQQEDSAVYLCASSLARGAGLRPQHFGDGTRLSIL.

This clonotype has a handful of counts. The chain carries TRBV20-1 and TRBJ2-5; 8 bases are shared with TRBD1. CDR3 size: 16 residues. Germline V gene sequence: CDR1 DFQATT, CDR2 SNEGSKA (reference sequence). V trimming: 0 bases; J trimming: 4 bases; junction bases outside the gene matches: 10. This CDR3 reads CSARDPATGAPETQYF. In nucleotides, the CDR3 is TGCAGTGCTAGAGATCCCGCGACAGGGGCCCCAGAGACCCAGTACTTC.

In its sample, this clonotype was seen a few times. The rearrangement links TRBV12-3 or TRBV12-4 to TRBJ2-7; 8 bases match TRBD1. Losses at the gene ends were 6 bases for V and 5 bases for J; bases not matched to a gene: 9. The CDR3 has 14 residues. CDR3 residues: CASSPGTGEDEQYF. In nucleotides, the CDR3 is TGTGCCAGCAGCCCCGGGACAGGAGAAGACGAGCAGTACTTC.

Ten or more counts support this clonotype. This chain uses TRBV7-3 with TRBJ1-1; D is ambiguous. This CDR3 is built from 12 residues. Trimming removed 5 bases from V and 3 bases from J, with 7 bases in between. CDR1 and CDR2 (germline): SGHTA, FQGTGA. The CDR3 DNA is TGTGCCAGCAGCATAGAGTACACTGAAGCTTTCTTT. This encodes CASSIEYTEAFF.

The chain couples TRBV12-3 or TRBV12-4 to TRBJ2-1; TRBD2 agrees at 11 bases. V dropped 3 bases and J dropped 12; count of bases not matched to a gene: 13. CDR3 length: 16 residues. The CDR3 region is CASSLWASGGSVGQFF. CDR3 DNA: TGTGCCAGCAGTTTGTGGGCTAGCGGGGGGTCCGTCGGGCAGTTCTTC.

The chain recombines TRBV20-1 with TRBJ1-1; 9 bases agree with TRBD1. After removal of 3 bases from V and 5 bases from J, the junction contained 13 bases not matched to a gene. CDR3 length: 16 amino acids. CDR1 and CDR2 from the germline V gene are DFQATT and SNEGSKA (reference sequence). The CDR3 coding sequence is TGCAGTGCTAGGGGGACAGGGACAGCCCGGAAAACTGAAGCTTTCTTT. This gives the protein CSARGTGTARKTEAFF.

This chain joins TRBV7-9 and TRBJ1-1, with TRBD1 matching 7 bases. The CDR3 loop spans 15 amino acids. With 3 bases clipped from V and 4 bases from J, the junction kept 8 bases outside the gene matches. Germline CDR1 SEHNR, CDR2 FQNEAQ (reference sequence). CDR3 DNA sequence: TGTGCCAGCAGCTTTCAAGGGGGCGCCGGCACTGAAGCTTTCTTT. The encoded protein is CASSFQGGAGTEAFF.

V usage is TRBV6-1 and J usage is TRBJ1-1, with D hard to call. This CDR3 has 13 residues. CDR1 is MNHNS, CDR2 SASEGT, per germline. Trimming pared 8 bases from V and 4 bases from J, leaving 14 bases between. The CDR3 reads CASPGREVTEAFF. CDR3 DNA: TGTGCCAGCCCCGGGAGGGAGGTCACTGAAGCTTTCTTT.

The rearrangement joins TRBV4-2 to TRBJ1-5; D possibly corresponds to TRBD1 (6 bases). The CDR3 is 16 amino acids. From germline, CDR1 is LGHNA and CDR2 YNFKEQ. The germline V and J ends were trimmed by 1 base and 2 bases, with 12 bases remaining between them. The CDR3 region is CASSQGTVLGNQPQHF. The CDR3 bases are TGTGCCAGCAGCCAAGGGACAGTACTTGGCAATCAGCCCCAGCATTTT.

This clonotype occurred a few times. The chain is built from TRBV28 and TRBJ1-4; 8 positions match TRBD1. CDR1 is MDHEN and CDR2 is SYDVKM in the germline V gene. This CDR3 has 16 amino acids. After removal of 1 base from V and 6 bases from J, the junction contained 7 bases not matched to a gene. The CDR3 spells CASSLYGQGTDEKLFF. For the CDR3, the DNA is TGTGCCAGCAGTTTATACGGACAGGGTACAGATGAAAAACTGTTTTTT. Looking up the rest from reference TRBV28 and TRBJ1-4 gives the full variable domain: DVKVTQSSRYLVKRTGEKVFLECVQDMDHENMFWYRQDPGLGLRLIYFSYDVKMKEKGDIPEGYSVSREKKERFSLILESASTNQTSMYLCASSLYGQGTDEKLFFGSGTQLSVL.

In DNA, the CDR3 is TGTGCCAGCAGCCAGGGCTCTCCTGGCTACACCTTC. It yields the protein CASSQGSPGYTF. The chain has TRBV5-4 and TRBJ1-2; weak D call: TRBD1 (5 bases). Per the germline V gene, CDR1 is SGHNT and CDR2 is YYREEE (reference sequence). CDR3 length: 12 residues. Trimming shortened V by 4 bases and J by 7 bases, and 11 bases separated the two germline ends.

The V and J genes are TRBV6-6 and TRBJ1-5, with 10 nucleotides matching TRBD1. This CDR3 is 16 amino acids long. Per germline, CDR1 MNHNY and CDR2 SVGAGI (reference sequence). V shed 5 bases and J 5 bases; nucleotides not matched to a gene: 9. CDR3 loop: CASSIKPGQGHQPQHF. In nucleotides, the CDR3 is TGTGCCAGCAGTATCAAACCGGGACAGGGGCATCAGCCCCAGCATTTT.

This clonotype occurred a few times. V gene TRBV6-2 or TRBV6-3 combines with J gene TRBJ1-2; D is perhaps TRBD1 (6 bases). V was clipped by 0 bases and J by 2 bases, with 22 bases between them. Germline lookup yields CDR1 MNHEY and CDR2 SVGEGT. The CDR3 spans 19 residues. The CDR3 here is CASSYSLHRVGMANYGYTF. CDR3 in DNA: TGTGCCAGCAGTTACTCGTTACACAGGGTCGGGATGGCAAACTATGGCTACACCTTC.

This CDR3 reads CASSLQGAVQPQHF. The CDR3 nucleotides read TGTGCCAGCAGTTTACAGGGGGCCGTACAGCCCCAGCATTTT. The V gene is TRBV27, the J gene TRBJ1-5, with 8 bases identical to TRBD1. V shed 2 bases and J 7 bases; nucleotides not matched to a gene: 4. CDR3 length: 14 residues. The germline V gene encodes CDR1 MNHEY and CDR2 SMNVEV (reference sequence).

The chain links TRBV13 to TRBJ1-1; 8 positions match TRBD1. This CDR3 is built from 15 residues. The germline V gene encodes CDR1 PRHDT and CDR2 FYEKMQ (reference sequence). V shed 3 bases and J 2 bases; nucleotides not matched to a gene: 5. The CDR3: CASSFRGTGNTEAFF. For the CDR3, the DNA is TGTGCCAGCAGCTTTAGGGGGACAGGTAACACTGAAGCTTTCTTT.

The rearrangement links TRBV14 to TRBJ2-1; D gene ambiguous. Per germline, CDR1 SGHDN and CDR2 FVKESK. V dropped 2 bases and J dropped 4 bases, with 9 bases sitting between them. There are 14 residues in the CDR3. CDR3 sequence reads: CASSQLARYNEQFF. The CDR3 nucleotides read TGTGCCAGCAGCCAACTGGCTAGATACAATGAGCAGTTCTTC. Together with reference TRBV14 and TRBJ2-1, the CDR3 gives the full variable domain: EAGVTQFPSHSVIEKGQTVTLRCDPISGHDNLYWYRRVMGKEIKFLLHFVKESKQDESGMPNNRFLAERTGGTYSTLKVQPAELEDSGVYFCASSQLARYNEQFFGPGTRLTVL.

This clonotype was seen a handful of times. The genes are TRBV3-1 and TRBJ2-3; no firm D call. The V gene lost 0 bases and the J gene lost 0 bases, with 10 bases spanning the gap. Germline CDR1 and CDR2: LGHDT and YNNKEL (reference sequence). The CDR3 length is 16 residues. CDR3 DNA sequence: TGTGCCAGCAGCCAAGACGGGTTGTCGAGCACAGATACGCAGTATTTT. Translated, it gives CASSQDGLSSTDTQYF.

This clonotype was seen only a few times. The chain employs TRBV6-5 and TRBJ1-5, with D possibly being TRBD1 (5 bases). The CDR3 is 13 amino acids. CDR1 is MNHEY, CDR2 SVGAGI, per germline. Trimming cost V 8 bases and J 6 bases, with 14 bases left between them. CDR3 residues: CASSNVGPQPQHF. The CDR3 nucleotides read TGTGCCAGCTCTAACGTGGGGCCTCAGCCCCAGCATTTT.